This T cell receptor (beta chain) was documented in a study of identical twins. The CDR3 length is 15 residues. The germline CDR1 and CDR2 sequences are SNHLY and FYNNEI. The germline V and J ends were trimmed by 3 bases and 4 bases, with 13 bases remaining between them. TCRdb re-analysed the 5' RACE reads in MiXCR, keeping a single row per CDR3 protein. Of some 1,600,000 distinct CDR3 sequences listed, about 32% are singletons. General study points: Researchers caution that invariant MAIT and iNKT cells could partly confound zero-insertion analyses.

A word on this clonotype: Its matching antigen is unknown.

The receptor's source is a newborn girl in good health. The specimen was cord blood. The chain employs TRBV2 and TRBJ2-1; D may be TRBD1 (6 bases). The chain's CDR3 is CASSEVGAFYNEQFF. The CDR3 DNA sequence: TGTGCCAGCAGTGAGGTGGGGGCTTTTTACAATGAGCAGTTCTTC.